The 8 T cell receptor beta chains below all came from one sample that was sequenced in a study of shared clonotypes between healthy human individuals. Naive CD8 cells comprised CD45RO-negative, CCR7-positively selected cells, excluding terminally differentiated effector memory CD45RA+ cells. Some clones are missing from TCRdb's copy, which holds only in-frame ones; the method was immunoSEQ multiplex PCR. The sample yields roughly 570,000 clones, 98% seen once. The sample consisted of naive CD8+ T cells sorted from blood. These receptors came from a man aged 30 to 39 in good health.

This clone appeared a single time. CDR3 sequence: CASTPGLSTSGSFSYNEQFF. The CDR3 DNA follows: TGTGCCAGCACGCCAGGGCTGAGTACTAGCGGGAGCTTTTCCTACAATGAGCAGTTCTTC. The rearrangement joins TRBV2 to TRBJ2-1, with TRBD2 identical over 11 bases. The CDR3 covers 20 residues. Germline CDR1 is SNHLY and CDR2 is FYNNEI. With 7 bases clipped from V and 1 base from J, the junction kept 18 bases outside the gene matches.

The chain couples TRBV10-3 to TRBJ1-1; D is undetermined. Trimming pared 6 bases from V and 2 bases from J, leaving 13 bases between. Germline V gene data show CDR1 as ENHRY and CDR2 as SYGVKD. The CDR3 spans 14 residues. CDR3 DNA sequence: TGTGCCATCAGCGCCCCCCCGGAAAACACTGAAGCTTTCTTT. Its translation is CAISAPPENTEAFF.

The chain links TRBV11-2 to TRBJ2-7; D remains ambiguous. Germline CDR1 reads SGHAT; CDR2 reads FQNNGV. Trimming took 8 bases from V and 5 from J, leaving 13 bases between them. The CDR3 has 12 residues. This chain's CDR3 is CASRDLMNEQYF. CDR3 sequence (DNA): TGTGCCAGCCGAGATCTCATGAACGAGCAGTACTTC.

As to this clone: No DNA is shown, since the ends of the CDR3 on it are uncertain; the CDR3 is the one TCRdb lists. This chain links TRBV2 with TRBJ2-1; the table assigns TRBD1, which was not confirmed against the DNA. Germline-derived CDR1 and CDR2 are SNHLY and FYNNEI. From its first to its last residue, the CDR3 has 13 amino acids. CDR3: CASNSGQGNEQFF.

V and J are TRBV5-6 and TRBJ2-7; the D gene is possibly TRBD1 (5 bases). Germline V gene data show CDR1 as SGHDT and CDR2 as YYEEEE. The CDR3 sequence is 13 residues long. The V and J ends lost 4 bases and 3 bases respectively, with 11 bases between them. The DNA for the CDR3 is TGTGCCAGCAGCCTGACAGCTTACTACGAGCAGTACTTC. This gives the protein CASSLTAYYEQYF.

The genes are TRBV9 and TRBJ2-1; 7 positions agree with TRBD1. The CDR3 consists of 14 residues. The junction had 5 bases not matched to a gene; V was cut back by 4 bases and J by 4 bases. Germline V gene sequence: CDR1 SGDLS, CDR2 YYNGEE. CDR3 residues: CASSYQTGYNEQFF. CDR3 nucleotide sequence: TGTGCCAGCAGCTACCAGACAGGGTACAATGAGCAGTTCTTC.

The J gene is TRBJ2-1, the V gene TRBV7-9; 10 bases align to TRBD1. CDR3 length: 15 residues. CDR1 is SEHNR, CDR2 FQNEAQ, per germline (reference sequence). Trimming at V came to 6 bases and at J to 6 bases, leaving 8 bases not matched to a gene. The CDR3 sequence is CASSYRQGAGNEQFF. The CDR3, as DNA: TGTGCCAGCAGTTACCGACAGGGGGCTGGCAATGAGCAGTTCTTC.

The chain carries TRBV10-1 and TRBJ2-1; no firm D call. V was pared by 0 bases and J by 0 bases, with 12 bases between. The CDR3 consists of 17 residues. CDR1 and CDR2 from the germline V gene are WNHNN and SYGVQD (reference sequence). CDR3: CASSESVKGVSYNEQFF. The CDR3 DNA sequence: TGCGCCAGCAGTGAGTCGGTTAAAGGCGTCTCCTACAATGAGCAGTTCTTC.